What follows are 25 T cell receptor beta chains derived from one specimen sequenced in a study of cytomegalovirus exposure and HLA in healthy donors. PCR primers comprised 60 Vbeta and 13 Jbeta primers. Here immunoSEQ multiplex PCR was the method, and the copy in TCRdb shows in-frame clones only, minus some. The data contain about 180,000 clones, about four fifths of them singletons. Input material: PBMCs. Every receptor here comes from a man aged 25 to 40 in good health and CMV-seropositive.

V and J are TRBV7-2 and TRBJ2-5; D not certain. The germline V and J ends were trimmed by 2 bases and 2 bases, with 6 bases remaining between them. The CDR3 is 13 residues long. Germline V gene lookup returns CDR1 SGHTA and CDR2 FQGNSA. CDR3 sequence (DNA): TGTGCCAGCAGCTTAACGCAGCAAGAGACCCAGTACTTC. Translating it yields CASSLTQQETQYF.

The chain employs TRBV6-6 and TRBJ1-5; 8 bases match TRBD1. V lost 6 bases to trimming and J lost 1 base; unmatched junction nucleotides: 5. The CDR3 covers 15 residues. Germline V gene lookup returns CDR1 MNHNY and CDR2 SVGAGI (reference sequence). CDR3 sequence reads: CASSGQGWSNQPQHF. Here the CDR3 DNA reads TGTGCCAGCAGCGGACAGGGCTGGAGCAATCAGCCCCAGCATTTT.

The chain uses TRBV2 and TRBJ1-3; TRBD1 might be the D (5 bases). Germline V CDR1 and CDR2: SNHLY, FYNNEI. V lost 6 bases, J lost 4 bases, and 10 bases lay in between. The CDR3 has 13 residues. The CDR3 DNA follows: TGTGCCAGCAGCGTTCGGGGGGGAAACACCATATATTTT. Its protein is CASSVRGGNTIYF.

The chain is built from TRBV11-3 and TRBJ2-3; 13 bases are shared with TRBD2. The CDR3 consists of 16 residues. Germline-derived CDR1 and CDR2 are SGHNT and YENEEA. Trimming removed 2 bases from V and 6 bases from J; junction bases left unmatched: 5. For the CDR3, the DNA is TGTGCCAGCAGCTTACCTACTAGCGGGGGGGCGGATACGCAGTATTTT. Translation: CASSLPTSGGADTQYF.

The genes are TRBV6-5 and TRBJ2-1; 7 bases line up with TRBD1. Germline values: CDR1 MNHEY, CDR2 SVGAGI. V lost 0 bases to trimming and J lost 5 bases; unmatched junction nucleotides: 1. The CDR3 runs 14 residues. The CDR3 is CASSYSTGNNEQFF. The CDR3 nucleotides are TGTGCCAGCAGTTACTCGACAGGGAACAATGAGCAGTTCTTC.

The chain uses TRBV6-5 and TRBJ1-1; TRBD1 matches 7 bases. The CDR3 extends over 13 amino acids. J lost 6 bases, V lost 5 bases, and 6 bases had no gene match. CDR1 and CDR2 from the germline V gene are MNHEY and SVGAGI. CDR3: CASSRGTVSEAFF. As DNA, the CDR3 is TGTGCCAGCAGTCGGGGGACAGTCTCTGAAGCTTTCTTT.

The V call is TRBV5-4, the J call TRBJ2-3; TRBD2 agrees at 8 bases. Losses at the gene ends were 6 bases for V and 0 bases for J; bases not matched to a gene: 15. The CDR3 consists of 18 residues. Per germline, CDR1 SGHNT and CDR2 YYREEE (reference sequence). The CDR3 sequence: CASTRAAGGGPSTDTQYF. The CDR3 region has the DNA TGTGCCAGCACTCGAGCGGCGGGGGGCGGCCCTAGCACAGATACGCAGTATTTT.

The chain couples TRBV6-1 to TRBJ2-5; D remains unclear. From germline, CDR1 is MNHNS and CDR2 SASEGT. Trimming stripped 5 bases from V and 7 bases from J, with 8 bases between. The CDR3 spans 11 residues. CDR3 nucleotide sequence: TGTGCCAGCAGTCCCCCGGGGACCCAGTACTTC. Translation: CASSPPGTQYF.

The chain joins TRBV7-2 to TRBJ1-2; D is possibly TRBD1 (5 bases). The CDR3 length is 13 residues. Germline CDR1 and CDR2: SGHTA and FQGNSA. Deletions cut 1 base from V and 2 bases from J, with 5 bases between. Written as DNA, the CDR3 is TGTGCCAGCAGCTTAGGACAGAACTATGGCTACACCTTC. Amino acid sequence: CASSLGQNYGYTF.

CDR3 in DNA: TGTGCCAGCAGCCCTGGGACTATAGACACAGATACGCAGTATTTT. Protein product: CASSPGTIDTDTQYF. The V call is TRBV7-3, the J call TRBJ2-3, with 7 bases fitting TRBD2. Germline CDR1 is SGHTA and CDR2 is FQGTGA. J was trimmed by 2 bases and V by 5 bases; bases with no gene match: 7. The CDR3 covers 15 residues.

V usage is TRBV4-1 and J usage is TRBJ2-1; maybe TRBD2 (7 bases). V was pared by 2 bases and J by 5 bases, with 19 bases between. This CDR3 contains 17 residues. Germline loops: CDR1 MGHRA, CDR2 YSYEKL. DNA for the CDR3: TGCGCCAGCAGCCAACCGATTAGGGGGGGGCGGAACAATGAGCAGTTCTTC. Translation: CASSQPIRGGRNNEQFF.

This chain uses TRBV27 with TRBJ2-7; 8 bases map to TRBD1. CDR1 is MNHEY, CDR2 SMNVEV, per germline (reference sequence). This CDR3 is 15 amino acids long. With V trimmed by 0 bases and J by 2 bases, 3 bases remained unmatched. In nucleotides, the CDR3 is TGTGCCAGCAGTTTATCCGGACAGGGACCCTACGAGCAGTACTTC. Translation gives CASSLSGQGPYEQYF.

The J gene is TRBJ1-1, the V gene TRBV5-4; D gene ambiguous. Trimming shortened V by 0 bases and J by 3 bases, and 12 bases separated the two germline ends. Germline V gene data show CDR1 as SGHNT and CDR2 as YYREEE (reference sequence). This CDR3 region has 15 residues. In DNA, the CDR3 is TGTGCCAGCAGCTTGGCTGCGGCTATTTACACTGAAGCTTTCTTT. It is translated as CASSLAAAIYTEAFF.

Only one count was recorded for this clone. V usage is TRBV6-1 and J usage is TRBJ2-1, with 10 nucleotides matching TRBD2. The CDR3 covers 18 residues. Germline V gene lookup returns CDR1 MNHNS and CDR2 SASEGT. V lost 2 bases, J lost 8 bases, and 15 bases stayed unmatched. In nucleotides, the CDR3 is TGTGCCAGCAGTGAACTAGAAGCGGGGGGGCCGAGTTGGGATGAGCAGTTCTTC. Amino acids: CASSELEAGGPSWDEQFF.

This sequence joins TRBV2 and TRBJ2-1; TRBD2 aligns across 8 bases. J lost 8 bases, V lost 4 bases, and 10 bases had no gene match. The length of the CDR3 is 15 residues. The V gene's germline CDR1 is SNHLY and CDR2 FYNNEI. The CDR3 loop is CASSVEAGVIHEQFF. The CDR3, as DNA: TGTGCCAGCAGTGTAGAAGCGGGAGTCATACATGAGCAGTTCTTC.

The chain recombines TRBV5-6 with TRBJ2-1; TRBD2 matches at 8 bases. The CDR3 extends over 15 amino acids. Germline CDR1 SGHDT, CDR2 YYEEEE. Trimming cost V 2 bases and J 8 bases; bases outside gene matches: 9. The CDR3, as DNA: TGTGCCAGCAGCTTTAGTGGGACTAGTGAGGATGAGCAGTTCTTC. Encoded protein: CASSFSGTSEDEQFF.

The chain employs TRBV7-9 and TRBJ1-5, with 8 bases matching TRBD1. CDR1 and CDR2 (germline): SEHNR, FQNEAQ (reference sequence). CDR3 length: 14 residues. J gave up 5 bases and V 2 bases, and 2 bases lay outside the gene matches. As DNA, the CDR3 is TGTGCCAGCAGCTTATCGACAGGGGATCAGCCCCAGCATTTT. Its translation: CASSLSTGDQPQHF.

J is TRBJ2-3 and V is TRBV19; 8 positions agree with TRBD1. Germline loops: CDR1 LNHDA, CDR2 SQIVND (reference sequence). The CDR3 is 20 residues long. V lost 4 bases and J lost 1; bases outside the gene matches: 19. CDR3 residues: CASSTRQGQLGRPRTDTQYF. CDR3 DNA sequence: TGTGCCAGTAGTACCAGACAGGGGCAGCTGGGAAGACCCCGCACAGATACGCAGTATTTT.

The chain is built from TRBV6-6 and TRBJ2-3; TRBD2 might be the D (6 bases). V lost 7 bases and J lost 2, with 16 bases in between. The CDR3 consists of 15 residues. Germline CDR1 is MNHNY and CDR2 is SVGAGI (reference sequence). The DNA of the CDR3 is TGTGCCAGCAATTTAATAGCGGTACCCACAGATACGCAGTATTTT. Protein: CASNLIAVPTDTQYF.

The chain carries TRBV4-2 and TRBJ1-5, with D unclear. Germline V gives CDR1 LGHNA, CDR2 YNFKEQ. Between the trimmed V and J ends, which lost 1 base and 6 bases, there was a span of 7 bases. CDR3 length equals 13 residues. The CDR3 reads CASSQGLSQPQHF. DNA of the CDR3: TGTGCCAGCAGCCAAGGTCTCAGTCAGCCCCAGCATTTT.

The chain uses TRBV6-5 and TRBJ1-1, with D unclear. V was clipped by 5 bases and J by 4 bases, with 14 bases between them. Per germline, CDR1 MNHEY and CDR2 SVGAGI. There are 14 residues in the CDR3. The CDR3 reads CASSPRVSSTEAFF. The CDR3 DNA reads as TGTGCCAGCAGTCCCCGGGTCTCGAGCACTGAAGCTTTCTTT.

V is TRBV19 and J is TRBJ1-3; 9 positions match TRBD1. The length of the CDR3 is 14 residues. Per the germline V gene, CDR1 is LNHDA and CDR2 is SQIVND (reference sequence). Trimming cost V 6 bases and J 8 bases; bases outside gene matches: 8. The CDR3 is CASRSRDREHTIYF. As DNA, the CDR3 is TGTGCCAGTAGGAGCCGGGACAGGGAGCACACCATATATTTT.

The chain couples TRBV27 to TRBJ2-2; maybe TRBD2 (6 bases). The CDR3 spans 15 residues. With 5 bases removed from V and 3 bases from J, the gap between germline ends came to 13 bases. Germline assignment: CDR1 MNHEY and CDR2 SMNVEV (reference sequence). The CDR3 nucleotides are TGTGCCAGCAGTCCCCCTGGGGGGTACACCGGGGAGCTGTTTTTT. This encodes CASSPPGGYTGELFF.

The gene calls are TRBV30 and TRBJ2-1; 9 bases are a match to TRBD1. The CDR3 spans 14 residues. V lost 2 bases, J lost 9 bases, and 8 bases stayed unmatched. Germline CDR1 reads GTSNPN; CDR2 reads SVGIG (reference sequence). CDR3 DNA sequence: TGTGCCTGGAGTTCCGGGACAGGGTGGAGTGAGCAGTTCTTC. It translates to CAWSSGTGWSEQFF.

The chain employs TRBV27 and TRBJ2-7, with D maybe TRBD1 (6 bases). Germline assignment: CDR1 MNHEY and CDR2 SMNVEV (reference sequence). The CDR3 has 15 residues. Between the trimmed V and J ends, which lost 2 bases and 0 bases, there was a span of 11 bases. DNA for the CDR3: TGTGCCAGCAGTTTACGGGACACCAGCTCCTACGAGCAGTACTTC. Encoded protein: CASSLRDTSSYEQYF.